This TCR beta chain originates from a study of lymphopenia after photon versus proton radiotherapy (dated by TCRdb to 2018 to 2020). Regarding the research as a whole: Photon and proton radiation therapy were compared by the study for their immunological effects in patients with gastrointestinal tumors who developed high-grade lymphopenia. A cohort of around 18 patients with gastrointestinal tumors who received either photon or proton therapy and subsequently developed lymphopenia was included. The goal of the study was to describe how the two radiation modalities differ in their effects on the immune system. Overall study results and their limits: Once the lymphocyte count had reached its nadir, the repertoires of photon-treated patients showed oligoclonal expansion, particularly of CD8+ Temra cells, and this expansion drove the decline in diversity. The survival association was examined only in patients who died, and the authors described better survival with proton therapy as a possibility, not as a demonstrated result. Relative stability during treatment was observed in proton-treated patients, whereas loss of naive T cells and TCR diversity and gain of effector/memory populations were observed in photon-treated patients. Across the cohort, an inverse correlation was found between a larger post-nadir drop in TCR diversity and overall survival time among patients who died.

Libraries were prepared through the immunoSEQ multiplex PCR assay. T cell repertoires were profiled with deep sequencing of rearranged TCR beta loci together with multiparametric flow cytometry. The source is immuneACCESS, and TCRdb retained only in-frame sequences with V and J called. Part of the clones is not carried over; for the studies checked, unresolved V genes explain less than half of this, and the remainder is unexplained. The table for this sample lists approximately 91,000 clones; around four fifths of them were counted only once. The ten most abundant clones make up over 1.2% of the sample. Measured from the cysteine to the phenylalanine, the CDR3 is 19 residues long. The only DNA kept is the CDR3, 57 bases in frame from the first base. This clone came up once. Its antigen has not been determined. Base qualities were left out, and no much larger clone turns up one base away.

The material sequenced was peripheral blood, taken from a patient treated with proton-based radiotherapy. The receptor was derived from a man aged 60 to 69 with pancreatic cancer. The chain is encoded by TRBV12-2 joined to TRBJ2-7; the table gives TRBD2 as D, unverified against the DNA. TRBV12-2 is flagged as a pseudogene. The CDR3 is CASRLARLKGLAGAYEQYF. The bases are TGTGCAAGTCGCTTAGCGCGTTTAAAGGGTCTAGCGGGAGCCTACGAGCAGTACTTC.